A selection of T cell receptor beta chains follows, all from one sample in a study of shared clonotypes between healthy human individuals. The data were produced by immunoSEQ multiplex PCR, yet TCRdb's version contains in-frame clones alone and is incomplete. The sample contains about 380,000 clones, just over 95% of which appear only once. Sequencing input: memory CD8+ T cells sorted from blood. The receptors here all came from a man under 40 in good health. The CDR3 runs from the conserved cysteine through the conserved F or W. The order of the fields is J gene, D gene, clone size, V gene, CDR3 DNA, CDR3 protein. The D gene is left open where the match is weak. A row's size may be missing; if present it is once, few, many or a size class.

TRBJ2-6 . . TRBV27 TGTGCCAGCAGTTCCGGGAGCAACGTCCTGACTTTC CASSSGSNVLTF
TRBJ2-5 TRBD2 . TRBV6-1 TGCGCCAGCAGTGCGACTAGCGGGAGGGGAGAGACCCAGTACTTC CASSATSGRGETQYF
TRBJ2-7 TRBD1 . TRBV7-9 TGTGCCAGCAGCTTAAGGGACAGCTCCTACGAGCAGTACTTC CASSLRDSSYEQYF
TRBJ2-7 TRBD1 . TRBV19 TGTGCCAGTAGTGTCGGGCCGGGACAGGGGGCCTACGAGCAGTACTTC CASSVGPGQGAYEQYF
TRBJ2-1 . once TRBV11-3 TGTGCCAGCAGCTTGAGGGACAATGAGCAGTTCTTC CASSLRDNEQFF
TRBJ2-7 . . TRBV11-2 TGTGCCAGCAGCCTCGATATCCTCATGAGCTCCTACGAGCAGTACTTC CASSLDILMSSYEQYF
TRBJ2-7 . . TRBV27 TGTGCCAGCCGGACGGGTTCCACCTACGAGCAGTACTTC CASRTGSTYEQYF
TRBJ1-4 . . TRBV2 TGTGCCAGCAGTGTTAGGGCGGGAGCTAATGAAAAACTGTTTTTT CASSVRAGANEKLFF
TRBJ2-5 . . TRBV4-1 TGCGCCAGCAGCCAAGGACTCCAAGAGACCCAGTACTTC CASSQGLQETQYF
TRBJ2-1 TRBD2 once TRBV10-3 TGTGCCATCAGGGGTACTAGCGGGAGGGTCCATGAGCAGTTCTTC CAIRGTSGRVHEQFF
TRBJ2-1 TRBD2 . TRBV4-1 TGCGCCAGCAGCCGAAGTAGCGGGAGGGCCTTGGATGAGCAGTTCTTC CASSRSSGRALDEQFF
TRBJ2-7 . . TRBV4-1 TGCGCCAGCAGTCAGAACCGGGACGCCTCCTACGAGCAGTACTTC CASSQNRDASYEQYF
TRBJ2-3 TRBD2 . TRBV7-9 TGTGCCAGCAGCTTAGGTGGTGGGGCGGGAGTCTCGGCAGATACGCAGTATTTT CASSLGGGAGVSADTQYF
TRBJ2-1 . . TRBV5-4 TGTGCCAGCAGCTTGGTGGCTAGCGACAACAATGAGCAGTTCTTC CASSLVASDNNEQFF
TRBJ2-1 TRBD2 . TRBV5-4 TGTGCCAGCAGCTTGAATAGCGGGAGGGCCTTTGAGCAGTTCTTC CASSLNSGRAFEQFF
TRBJ1-1 . . TRBV7-9 TGTGCCAGCGTATGGGGGTTCACTGAAGCTTTCTTT CASVWGFTEAFF
TRBJ2-7 TRBD1 . TRBV19 TGTGCCACCGCCAACCCAAAACAGGGGTTCGAGCAGTACTTC CATANPKQGFEQYF
TRBJ1-4 . . TRBV21-1 TGTGCCAGCAAAACAGGGGGCGCGATAATGAAACTGTTTTTT CASKTGGAIMKLFF
TRBJ2-3 . . TRBV19 TGTGCCAGTAGTATAGCGGGAGACACAGATACGCAGTATTTT CASSIAGDTDTQYF
TRBJ2-2 . . TRBV28 TGTGCCAGCAGTGAAGTGGGTCTCCCCGGGGAGCTGTTTTTT CASSEVGLPGELFF